This TCR beta chain was sequenced in a study of CXCR3-negative and CXCR3-positive naive CD8 T cells. Background on the study: There were some 140 million TRB reads altogether, and each library had about 1.5 +/- 0.3 million of them. General study findings and limits: Diversity was high in both naive subsets and much lower in memory cells. Partly lower CXCR3 expression followed cryopreservation, and most assays relied on fresh PBMCs. For CXCR3-positive naive cells, TRB CDR3s were more hydrophobic than those of CXCR3-negative naive cells. Comparison of naive CXCR3-negative and CXCR3-positive cells revealed similar TRBV-TRBJ usage, while memory cells differed.

Turning to this clonotype: Its matching antigen is unknown.

The CDR3 length is 14 residues. Researchers prepared the TRB cDNA libraries using 5' RACE with UMI labels. TCRdb re-called the 5' RACE reads; one entry per CDR3 protein, DNA not given. Recorded here are about 130,000 distinct CDR3 sequences; the top ten clones represent 0.41%. The sequence came from a human donor in good health. Some clones in this sample may be carry-over from other donors' samples. This chain connects TRBV12-3 or TRBV12-4 to TRBJ2-3. Material: naive CXCR3+ CD8+ T cells from blood. Subset defined: CD45RO-CCR7+CD27+CD95- naive CD8+ T cells expressing CXCR3 (TNR3+). The CDR3 spells CASSLGGTTDTQYF.